The rows below give T cell receptor beta chains drawn from one sample of a study of T cell changes during pregnancy in multiple sclerosis. Sequencing used immunoSEQ multiplex PCR; TCRdb keeps in-frame clones, though not all of them. The table has under 70,000 clones, about nine tenths seen once. This sample comprised peripheral blood, obtained after pregnancy. The source of these receptors is a female donor in good health, enrolled as a control in a pregnancy study. CDR3s include the opening cysteine and the closing phenylalanine or tryptophan. D genes are given only for firm matches. Size values are once, few and many counts, or a class for expanded clones, and some rows have none.

d_call | clone_size | j_call | cdr3_length | v_call | cdr3_aa | cdr3_nt
NA | NA | TRBJ2-5 | 15 | TRBV19 | CASSIGGGAEWTQYF | TGTGCCAGTAGTATCGGCGGGGGCGCCGAATGGACCCAGTACTTC
NA | NA | TRBJ2-7 | 13 | TRBV27 | CASSTLQGREQYF | TGTGCCAGCAGTACACTACAGGGGAGGGAGCAGTACTTC
TRBD2 | NA | TRBJ2-3 | 14 | TRBV6-5 | CASSFGGSTDTQYF | TGTGCCAGCAGTTTCGGGGGGAGCACAGATACGCAGTATTTT
TRBD1 | NA | TRBJ1-4 | 15 | TRBV29-1 | CSVLGQAATNEKLFF | TGCAGCGTCCTCGGACAGGCGGCAACTAATGAAAAACTGTTTTTT
NA | NA | TRBJ2-1 | 14 | TRBV4-3 | CASSQEGDYNEQFF | TGCGCCAGCAGCCAAGAAGGAGATTACAATGAGCAGTTCTTC
NA | NA | TRBJ1-3 | 14 | TRBV5-4 | CASSSGTPGNTIYF | TGTGCCAGCAGCTCCGGGACACCCGGAAACACCATATATTTT
NA | NA | TRBJ2-7 | 15 | TRBV5-1 | CASSLVIQTSGEQYF | TGCGCCAGCAGCTTGGTTATCCAGACATCGGGAGAGCAGTACTTC
NA | once | TRBJ2-7 | 14 | TRBV7-8 | CASSLSGVGDEQYF | TGTGCCAGCAGCTTGTCAGGGGTCGGGGACGAGCAGTACTTC
NA | NA | TRBJ2-3 | 14 | TRBV19 | CASSIRTGIDTQYF | TGTGCCAGTAGTATCAGAACAGGAATAGATACGCAGTATTTT
NA | NA | TRBJ1-1 | 15 | TRBV7-9 | CASSLDWEENTEAFF | TGTGCCAGCAGCTTGGATTGGGAGGAGAACACTGAAGCTTTCTTT
NA | NA | TRBJ1-3 | 15 | TRBV9 | CASSFDSVPGNTIYF | TGTGCCAGCAGCTTTGACAGTGTCCCTGGAAACACCATATATTTT
TRBD1 | NA | TRBJ1-5 | 18 | TRBV4-1 | CASSLSGVTGDSSQPQHF | TGCGCCAGCAGCCTCTCGGGGGTTACAGGGGATTCGAGTCAGCCCCAGCATTTT
NA | NA | TRBJ1-2 | 14 | TRBV5-4 | CASSLDTGFYGYTF | TGTGCCAGCAGCTTGGACACAGGGTTCTATGGCTACACCTTC
NA | NA | TRBJ2-7 | 11 | TRBV14 | CASSQAYEQYF | TGTGCCAGCAGCCAAGCGTACGAGCAGTACTTC